Detailed here is one T cell receptor (beta chain). While infection was still active, Seattle patients were enrolled and then followed longitudinally. These data belong to a study of blood T cell repertoires in COVID-19. Background on the study: Samples taken during acute and convalescent COVID-19 were collected in the United States, Italy and Spain. T cells, B-cell-depleted T cells, or PBMCs provided the cDNA or gDNA that served as material.

As handled by the study authors: How many nucleated cells were present was estimated from reference gene primer amplification. TCRdb keeps only in-frame clones here, not all; method: immunoSEQ multiplex PCR. The V and J calls and the clone size are those of that table, but D and trimming were determined from the DNA. Found here are about 170,000 clones, 70% to 90% of them singletons; the top ten hold approximately 7%. The CDR3 has 16 amino acids. Germline CDR1 is SGHVS and CDR2 is FQNEAQ. The V segment lost 5 bases and the J segment 2 bases; nucleotides outside the gene matches: 6. Sequencing was done on a sample of peripheral blood. The sequence derives from an older man with COVID-19, enrolled during active disease. V and J are TRBV7-8 and TRBJ2-3; 11 bases match TRBD2. In nucleotides, the CDR3 is TGTGCCAGCAGCAAGAGACTAGCGGGGAACACAGATACGCAGTATTTT. Residues: CASSKRLAGNTDTQYF.